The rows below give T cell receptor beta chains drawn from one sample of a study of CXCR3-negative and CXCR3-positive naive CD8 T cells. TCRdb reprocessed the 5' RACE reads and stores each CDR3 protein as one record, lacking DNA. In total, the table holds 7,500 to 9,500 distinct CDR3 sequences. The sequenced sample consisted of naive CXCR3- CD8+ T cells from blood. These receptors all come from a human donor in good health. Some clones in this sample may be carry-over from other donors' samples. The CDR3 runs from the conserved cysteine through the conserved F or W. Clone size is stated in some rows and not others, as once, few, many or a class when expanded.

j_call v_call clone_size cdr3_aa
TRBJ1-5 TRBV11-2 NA CASSLGATGNQPQHF
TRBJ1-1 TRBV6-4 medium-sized CASSDSATSEAFF
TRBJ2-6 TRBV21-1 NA CASSSDGRQGAFWANVLTF
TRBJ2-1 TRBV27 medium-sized CASSWGSYNEQFF
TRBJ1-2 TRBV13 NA CASSARGTESYGYTF
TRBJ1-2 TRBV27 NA CASSLEYGAFYGYTF
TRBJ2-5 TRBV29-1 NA CSVATGVGGEETQYF
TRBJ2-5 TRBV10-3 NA CAISEYGTSGVQETQYF
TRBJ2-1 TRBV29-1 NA CSVESPAKYNEQFF
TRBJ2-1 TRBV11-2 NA CASSHGGPYNEQFF
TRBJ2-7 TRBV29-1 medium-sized CSVASGINEQYF
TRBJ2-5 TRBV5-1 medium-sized CASSSSEGGVGETQYF